A single sample gave rise to the 15 T cell receptor beta chains below, sequenced in a study of patients and donors after allogeneic stem cell transplantation. TCRdb re-called the RT-PCR reads with MiXCR, one entry per CDR3 protein. The sample carries about 410,000 distinct CDR3 sequences, 15% to 20% recorded once. The sample taken for sequencing was blood, either unsorted or a sorted T cell fraction (not recorded which). The source of these receptors is a human donor who was either an allogeneic HSCT recipient or a stem cell or donor lymphocyte infusion donor (not recorded which). It is not recorded whose cells these are; they may come from a transplant donor.

The V call is TRBV15, the J call TRBJ2-5; D might be TRBD1 or TRBD2, each matching 5 bases. The length of the CDR3 is 17 residues. Germline V gene data show CDR1 as LNHNV and CDR2 as YYDKDF (reference sequence). V was clipped by 3 bases and J by 5 bases, with 22 bases between them. The CDR3: CATSRDTRGLPVETQYF. In DNA, the CDR3 is TGTGCCACCAGCAGGGACACTCGGGGTCTTCCAGTGGAGACCCAGTACTTC.

This clonotype appeared a few times. The chain combines TRBV10-3 with TRBJ1-1; 8 nucleotides agree with TRBD1. Unmatched junction bases numbered 8, after V lost 5 bases and J lost 0 bases. The CDR3 has 16 amino acids. Germline CDR1 reads ENHRY; CDR2 reads SYGVKD. CDR3 protein: CAISTGQGEMNTEAFF. The CDR3, as DNA: TGTGCCATCAGTACCGGACAGGGAGAGATGAACACTGAAGCTTTCTTT.

In this sample, this clonotype turned up a few times. The chain employs TRBV20-1 and TRBJ2-7; 9 nucleotides align to TRBD1. V was clipped by 5 bases and J by 4 bases; unmatched bases: 3. Germline lookup yields CDR1 DFQATT and CDR2 SNEGSKA (reference sequence). The CDR3 has 12 residues. This CDR3 reads CSAGGQGYEQYF. The DNA for the CDR3 is TGCAGTGCTGGGGGACAGGGATACGAGCAGTACTTC.

V is TRBV10-2 and J is TRBJ2-3; 7 nucleotides match TRBD1. CDR3 length equals 13 residues. The V and J ends lost 8 bases and 2 bases, in that order; junction bases with no gene match: 4. The V gene's germline CDR1 is WSHSY and CDR2 SAAADI. CDR3 protein: CASRQGVTDTQYF. CDR3 sequence (DNA): TGCGCCAGCCGACAGGGAGTCACAGATACGCAGTATTTT.

This clonotype was observed a few times. This chain uses TRBV20-1 with TRBJ2-7; 8 nucleotides line up with TRBD2. V lost 5 bases and J lost 3; bases outside the gene matches: 12. CDR1 is DFQATT and CDR2 is SNEGSKA in the germline V gene (reference sequence). This CDR3 spans 15 amino acids. CDR3 in amino acids: CSAAVPLAGYYEQYF. DNA for the CDR3: TGCAGTGCTGCCGTTCCGCTAGCGGGTTACTACGAGCAGTACTTC.

This rearrangement joins TRBV20-1 to TRBJ2-1, with TRBD2 matching 9 bases. CDR3 length: 14 residues. Losses at the gene ends were 6 bases for V and 5 bases for J; bases not matched to a gene: 8. Per germline, CDR1 DFQATT and CDR2 SNEGSKA (reference sequence). The CDR3 nucleotides read TGCAGTGCAAACCGACTAGCGGCTAACAATGAGCAGTTCTTC. It translates to CSANRLAANNEQFF.

V usage is TRBV29-1 and J usage is TRBJ1-1; perhaps TRBD1 as D (6 bases). V was pared by 8 bases and J by 0 bases, with 13 bases between. The V gene's germline CDR1 is SQVTM and CDR2 ANQGSEA. The CDR3 extends over 13 amino acids. CDR3 DNA: TGCAGCCTAGCGGACAGAATGAACACTGAAGCTTTCTTT. Translation: CSLADRMNTEAFF.

The chain carries TRBV6-6 and TRBJ2-7; D is possibly TRBD2 (5 bases). Trimming stripped 6 bases from V and 5 bases from J, with 14 bases between. CDR1 MNHNY and CDR2 SVGAGI come from the germline V gene (reference sequence). This CDR3 region has 13 residues. The CDR3 DNA follows: TGTGCCAGCAGCAACGGGGTTGTGAACGAGCAGTACTTC. Residues: CASSNGVVNEQYF.

This clonotype was observed a few times. The V and J genes are TRBV5-6 and TRBJ1-2; 8 bases are shared with TRBD1. From germline, CDR1 is SGHDT and CDR2 YYEEEE. With 1 base clipped from V and 4 bases from J, the junction kept 12 bases outside the gene matches. The CDR3 runs to 17 residues. The CDR3 DNA reads TGTGCCAGCAGCTTGAAGGACAGGGACATCAAAATCTATGGCTACACCTTC. It is translated as CASSLKDRDIKIYGYTF.

This clonotype was observed a handful of times. CDR3 nucleotides: TGTGCCAGCAGCGTTTCTAGCGGGGGGGCCGCCGGGGAGCTGTTTTTT. Its translation is CASSVSSGGAAGELFF. The chain employs TRBV9 and TRBJ2-2, with 12 bases matching TRBD2. Germline V gene data show CDR1 as SGDLS and CDR2 as YYNGEE. The CDR3 runs 16 residues. Losses at the gene ends were 2 bases for V and 6 bases for J; bases not matched to a gene: 5.

V is TRBV7-8 and J is TRBJ1-1; D is possibly TRBD1 (6 bases). This CDR3 is built from 15 residues. Germline V gene lookup returns CDR1 SGHVS and CDR2 FQNEAQ. V was cut by 8 bases and J by 7 bases, with 23 bases left in between. The CDR3 DNA reads as TGTGCCAGCTCCCCGCAGGGGCGTGTTTCGGGTGAAGCTTTCTTT. It encodes CASSPQGRVSGEAFF.

The chain joins TRBV29-1 to TRBJ1-2; TRBD1 matches at 7 bases. CDR1 and CDR2 (germline): SQVTM, ANQGSEA. This CDR3 is built from 14 residues. J gave up 8 bases and V 4 bases, and 13 bases lay outside the gene matches. The CDR3 is CSVGRQGPEGGYTF. CDR3 sequence (DNA): TGCAGCGTTGGGAGACAGGGCCCCGAGGGGGGCTACACCTTC.

The chain combines TRBV7-3 with TRBJ2-1, with 15 bases that match TRBD2. CDR1 is SGHTA, CDR2 FQGTGA, per germline. V shed 5 bases and J 4 bases; nucleotides not matched to a gene: 6. This CDR3 has 17 amino acids. The CDR3 protein is CASSRTSGRENYNEQFF. For the CDR3, the DNA is TGTGCCAGCAGCAGGACTAGCGGGAGGGAAAATTACAATGAGCAGTTCTTC.

The rearrangement links TRBV29-1 to TRBJ2-2; D is unresolved. From germline, CDR1 is SQVTM and CDR2 ANQGSEA. Trimming took off 4 bases at V and 7 bases at J, with 10 bases between the two ends. The CDR3 runs 12 residues. This chain's CDR3 is CSVAGPFGELFF. The CDR3 DNA reads TGCAGCGTTGCTGGTCCCTTCGGGGAGCTGTTTTTT.

The chain links TRBV24-1 to TRBJ2-1; 10 bases align to TRBD1. Germline CDR1 is KGHDR and CDR2 is SFDVKD. V lost 4 bases to trimming and J lost 4 bases; unmatched junction nucleotides: 6. The length of the CDR3 is 16 residues. The chain's CDR3 is CATSDPGTGVYNEQFF. CDR3 sequence (DNA): TGTGCCACCAGTGACCCCGGGACAGGGGTTTACAATGAGCAGTTCTTC.